The 21 T cell receptor beta chains given below trace back to one sample, sequenced in a study of neurological immune-mediated disorders. The time point denotes: longitudinal time-point 1 (baseline). TCRdb analysed the 5' RACE reads with MiXCR anew, one entry per CDR3 protein. The sample contains about 50,000 distinct CDR3 sequences, about 9.1% of which appear only once. Specimen: PBMCs. Every receptor here comes from a woman aged 40-49 years in good health.

The table lists this clonotype with many counts. CDR3 residues: CASSSPGLAAYNEQFF. CDR3 DNA sequence: TGTGCCAGCAGTTCCCCGGGACTAGCGGCCTACAATGAGCAGTTCTTC. This chain joins TRBV12-3 or TRBV12-4 and TRBJ2-1; TRBD2 matches 11 bases. The CDR3 has 16 amino acids. Trimming cost V 4 bases and J 2 bases; bases outside gene matches: 4.

The chain uses TRBV6-2 or TRBV6-3 and TRBJ1-5; D is unresolved. Germline V gene sequence: CDR1 MNHEY, CDR2 SVGEGT. V lost 5 bases, J lost 6 bases, and 11 bases lay in between. The CDR3 is 13 amino acids. The DNA of the CDR3 is TGTGCCAGCAGTCTTACACAGAGTCAGCCCCAGCATTTT. Its translation is CASSLTQSQPQHF.

This clonotype has a count of ten or more. The chain has TRBV2 and TRBJ1-5; 7 bases line up with TRBD1. This CDR3 is 16 amino acids long. CDR1 and CDR2 from the germline V gene are SNHLY and FYNNEI. Trimming cost V 5 bases and J 3 bases; bases outside gene matches: 10. The CDR3 bases are TGTGCCAGCAGTCCACTCTTGACAGGGATCAATCAGCCCCAGCATTTT. Its protein product is CASSPLLTGINQPQHF.

By sample share, this clonotype is medium-sized. The genes are TRBV5-1 and TRBJ1-1; tentatively, D is TRBD1 (5 bases). The CDR3 runs 18 residues. The germline V gene encodes CDR1 SGHRS and CDR2 YFSETQ. V lost 0 bases and J lost 1, with 19 bases in between. The CDR3 coding sequence is TGCGCCAGCAGCTTGGATCGGGGACCCTTGGGCTCGAACACTGAAGCTTTCTTT. This translates into CASSLDRGPLGSNTEAFF.

The sample holds many counts of this clonotype. The rearrangement joins TRBV20-1 to TRBJ2-3, with D possibly being TRBD1 or TRBD2 (5 bases each). Per germline, CDR1 DFQATT and CDR2 SNEGSKA (reference sequence). Trimming pared 8 bases from V and 3 bases from J, leaving 18 bases between. The CDR3 totals 14 residues. Written as DNA, the CDR3 is TGCAGTCCCACCGGGACGGACCCGACAGATACGCAGTATTTT. Translation: CSPTGTDPTDTQYF.

V gene TRBV12-3 or TRBV12-4 combines with J gene TRBJ1-1, with 8 bases identical to TRBD1. J was trimmed by 1 base and V by 4 bases; bases with no gene match: 8. This CDR3 is 16 amino acids long. CDR3 in DNA: TGTGCCAGCAGTTCCCCGGGACAGGCGAGGAACACTGAAGCTTTCTTT. Translated, it gives CASSSPGQARNTEAFF.

This clonotype was seen repeatedly, ten times or more. V gene TRBV5-1 combines with J gene TRBJ2-7; D is unclear. CDR1 is SGHRS and CDR2 is YFSETQ in the germline V gene. Trimming pared 0 bases from V and 6 bases from J, leaving 10 bases between. The CDR3 totals 13 residues. The CDR3 region is CASSLETVGEQYF. The CDR3 DNA sequence: TGCGCCAGCAGCTTGGAAACGGTGGGCGAGCAGTACTTC.

Ten or more counts support this clonotype. The CDR3, as DNA: TGTGCCAGCAGTTTATCGAGGGATAATTCACCCCTCCACTTT. Translated: CASSLSRDNSPLHF. The chain combines TRBV27 with TRBJ1-6; no reliable D call. V lost 0 bases and J 5 bases, leaving 5 bases between the germline ends. Germline V lookup: CDR1 MNHEY, CDR2 SMNVEV (reference sequence). The CDR3 consists of 14 residues.

Relative to its sample, this clonotype is medium-sized. The V gene is TRBV20-1, the J gene TRBJ2-5; D is unresolved. V dropped 3 bases and J dropped 0 bases, with 17 bases sitting between them. Germline CDR1 and CDR2: DFQATT and SNEGSKA (reference sequence). This CDR3 has 16 residues. Written as DNA, the CDR3 is TGCAGTGCTAGGCACCCACTGATTTACGACCAAGAGACCCAGTACTTC. Protein product: CSARHPLIYDQETQYF.

This clonotype was recorded at least ten times. V gene TRBV27 combines with J gene TRBJ1-5; D ambiguous. This CDR3 contains 15 residues. Germline loops: CDR1 MNHEY, CDR2 SMNVEV (reference sequence). Between the trimmed V and J ends, which lost 6 bases and 1 base, there was a span of 13 bases. CDR3 sequence: CASRVEAASNQPQHF. The CDR3 DNA follows: TGTGCCAGCAGGGTCGAGGCGGCCAGCAATCAGCCCCAGCATTTT.

This rearrangement joins TRBV18 to TRBJ1-1, with D hard to call. Germline assignment: CDR1 KGHSH and CDR2 LQKENI. The CDR3 has 14 amino acids. Trimming stripped 1 base from V and 3 bases from J, with 9 bases between. The CDR3 DNA follows: TGTGCCAGCTCACCACTAACGATAGACACTGAAGCTTTCTTT. It encodes CASSPLTIDTEAFF.

This clonotype was picked up a small number of times. The chain combines TRBV12-3 or TRBV12-4 with TRBJ2-3; 7 bases align to TRBD2. CDR3 length equals 15 residues. Trimming took 4 bases from V and 2 from J; bases not matched to a gene: 6. The CDR3 nucleotides read TGTGCCAGCAGTTCAAGCGGGGACGACACAGATACGCAGTATTTT. Amino acid sequence: CASSSSGDDTDTQYF.

This clonotype was detected many times. The V call is TRBV9, the J call TRBJ2-3; 9 nucleotides match TRBD2. V was clipped by 0 bases and J by 6 bases; unmatched bases: 8. Germline values: CDR1 SGDLS, CDR2 YYNGEE. The CDR3 runs 16 residues. Written as DNA, the CDR3 is TGTGCCAGCAGCGTAGCTATAGCGGGGGTCATGGATACGCAGTATTTT. It is translated as CASSVAIAGVMDTQYF.

This clonotype was detected ten times or more. The chain uses TRBV12-5 and TRBJ1-4; unclear D gene. Per the germline V gene, CDR1 is LGHNT and CDR2 is FRNRAP. CDR3 size: 17 residues. V was cut by 4 bases and J by 8 bases, with 23 bases left in between. The CDR3: CASGSPRWGESYEKLFF. The CDR3 DNA is TGTGCTAGTGGTTCCCCACGTTGGGGAGAGTCGTACGAAAAACTGTTTTTT. Complete variable domain (other parts from reference TRBV12-5 and TRBJ1-4): DARVTQTPRHKVTEMGQEVTMRCQPILGHNTVFWYRQTMMQGLELLAYFRNRAPLDDSGMPKDRFSAEMPDATLATLKIQPSEPRDSAVYFCASGSPRWGESYEKLFFGSGTQLSVL.

Ten or more counts support this clonotype. The rearrangement uses TRBV5-1 and TRBJ2-5; a possible D gene is TRBD1 (6 bases). Germline assignment: CDR1 SGHRS and CDR2 YFSETQ. V lost 0 bases, J lost 2 bases, and 8 bases lay in between. The CDR3 runs 14 residues. Here the CDR3 reads CASSLGGTQETQYF. In DNA form, the CDR3 reads TGCGCCAGCAGCTTGGGAGGGACACAAGAGACCCAGTACTTC.

This clonotype was detected many times. This chain joins TRBV21-1 and TRBJ1-2. TRBV21-1 is deemed a pseudogene. The CDR3 sequence is 14 residues long. The CDR3 DNA is TGTGCCACCAGTGACCCAGGGCCGCTCTATGGCTACACCTTC. This gives the protein CATSDPGPLYGYTF.

This clonotype occurred many times. This chain connects TRBV6-6 to TRBJ2-3; TRBD2 matches 14 bases. Trimming cost V 6 bases and J 9 bases; bases outside gene matches: 14. CDR3 length: 17 residues. Germline-derived CDR1 and CDR2 are MNHNY and SVGAGI (reference sequence). CDR3 coding DNA: TGTGCCAGCAGCACCTCGGGGACTAGCGGGAGCGGGGGCACGCAGTATTTT. Encoded protein: CASSTSGTSGSGGTQYF.

This clonotype was recorded at least ten times. The chain has TRBV5-1 and TRBJ2-2; D might be TRBD1 (5 bases). CDR3 length: 16 residues. Germline CDR1 reads SGHRS; CDR2 reads YFSETQ. Trimming removed 3 bases at V and 4 bases at J, with 16 bases between. CDR3 sequence (DNA): TGCGCCAGCAGCTACCAGGGTTTTCGCGGCACCGGGGAGCTGTTTTTT. It translates to CASSYQGFRGTGELFF. Full variable domain (remainder filled in from reference TRBV5-1 and TRBJ2-2): KAGVTQTPRYLIKTRGQQVTLSCSPISGHRSVSWYQQTPGQGLQFLFEYFSETQRNKGNFPGRFSGRQFSNSRSEMNVSTLELGDSALYLCASSYQGFRGTGELFFGEGSRLTVL.

This clonotype has a count of ten or more. The CDR3 here is CSARDNNEQFF. The CDR3 coding sequence is TGCAGTGCTAGAGATAACAATGAGCAGTTCTTC. The rearrangement uses TRBV20-1 and TRBJ2-1; D unclear. Germline CDR1 reads DFQATT; CDR2 reads SNEGSKA (reference sequence). The ends were cut back, 0 bases at V and 5 bases at J, with 2 bases in the middle. This CDR3 is built from 11 residues.

This clonotype was counted at least ten times. The chain uses TRBV24-1 and TRBJ2-1; 12 bases agree with TRBD2. CDR1 and CDR2 (germline): KGHDR, SFDVKD. This CDR3 comprises 16 residues. Losses at the gene ends were 4 bases for V and 8 bases for J; bases not matched to a gene: 8. The CDR3: CATSEATSGRGHEQFF. For the CDR3, the DNA is TGTGCCACCAGTGAGGCGACTAGCGGGAGAGGGCATGAGCAGTTCTTC.

This clonotype was seen ten or more times. The chain uses TRBV7-2 and TRBJ1-2; TRBD1 might be the D (5 bases). Germline values: CDR1 SGHTA, CDR2 FQGNSA. This CDR3 spans 14 amino acids. CDR3 DNA: TGTGCTTCGGCCCGCCAGGGAACGGACTATGGCTACACCTTC. It encodes CASARQGTDYGYTF.